Listed below are T cell receptor beta chains from one sample, sequenced in a study of cytomegalovirus exposure and HLA in healthy donors. This table comes from immunoSEQ multiplex PCR, and its TCRdb copy is limited to in-frame clones, with some not included. The sample shows about 200,000 clones, 65% to 80% of them seen only once. What was sequenced was PBMCs. All receptors derive from a man in his forties or fifties in good health and CMV-seronegative. The CDR3 runs from the conserved cysteine through the conserved F or W. D genes are given only for firm matches. Rows may omit the clone size; those that give it use once, few, many or a size class.

clone size: -; D gene: -; J gene: TRBJ1-5; V gene: TRBV19; CDR3 protein: CASSSGTISNQPQHF; CDR3 DNA: TGTGCCAGTAGTTCGGGGACTATTAGCAATCAGCCCCAGCATTTT
clone size: few; D gene: TRBD1; J gene: TRBJ2-7; V gene: TRBV6-5; CDR3 protein: CASSSDRVYEQYF; CDR3 DNA: TGTGCCAGCAGTTCGGACAGGGTCTACGAGCAGTACTTC
clone size: few; D gene: -; J gene: TRBJ2-7; V gene: TRBV5-6; CDR3 protein: CASSLSDFEEYF; CDR3 DNA: TGTGCCAGCAGCTTGTCGGATTTCGAGGAGTACTTC
clone size: -; D gene: TRBD1; J gene: TRBJ1-1; V gene: TRBV18; CDR3 protein: CASSPFGTATEAFF; CDR3 DNA: TGTGCCAGCTCACCTTTCGGGACAGCTACTGAAGCTTTCTTT
clone size: -; D gene: -; J gene: TRBJ2-5; V gene: TRBV7-6; CDR3 protein: CASSLYTGVNQETQYF; CDR3 DNA: TGTGCCAGCAGCTTATACACCGGGGTGAACCAAGAGACCCAGTACTTC
clone size: -; D gene: TRBD2; J gene: TRBJ2-5; V gene: TRBV7-9; CDR3 protein: CASSFGLAGVQETQYF; CDR3 DNA: TGTGCCAGCAGCTTCGGACTAGCGGGGGTCCAAGAGACCCAGTACTTC
clone size: -; D gene: -; J gene: TRBJ1-1; V gene: TRBV5-1; CDR3 protein: CASSLGPNTEAFF; CDR3 DNA: TGCGCCAGCAGCTTGGGGCCAAACACTGAAGCTTTCTTT
clone size: few; D gene: -; J gene: TRBJ1-4; V gene: TRBV7-9; CDR3 protein: CASSPGSSGFEKLFF; CDR3 DNA: TGTGCCAGCAGCCCGGGATCCTCGGGGTTTGAAAAACTGTTTTTT
clone size: -; D gene: TRBD1; J gene: TRBJ2-7; V gene: TRBV7-2; CDR3 protein: CASSDRLAYEQYF; CDR3 DNA: TGTGCCAGCTCGGACAGGCTCGCCTACGAGCAGTACTTC
clone size: few; D gene: -; J gene: TRBJ1-3; V gene: TRBV18; CDR3 protein: CASSPDQGTSGNTIYF; CDR3 DNA: TGTGCCAGCTCACCGGACCAGGGAACGTCTGGAAACACCATATATTTT
clone size: -; D gene: -; J gene: TRBJ1-5; V gene: TRBV7-8; CDR3 protein: CASSLLGAGSNQPQHF; CDR3 DNA: TGTGCCAGCAGCTTATTAGGTGCAGGGAGCAATCAGCCCCAGCATTTT
clone size: -; D gene: TRBD1; J gene: TRBJ2-5; V gene: TRBV7-9; CDR3 protein: CSSSTQGQVVETQYF; CDR3 DNA: TGTTCCAGCAGCACCCAAGGACAGGTCGTGGAGACCCAGTACTTC
clone size: -; D gene: -; J gene: TRBJ1-1; V gene: TRBV19; CDR3 protein: CASSIFAVGAMNTEAFF; CDR3 DNA: TGTGCCAGTAGTATATTTGCGGTTGGGGCTATGAACACTGAAGCTTTCTTT
clone size: -; D gene: TRBD2; J gene: TRBJ2-7; V gene: TRBV9; CDR3 protein: CASSPRASGSYEQYF; CDR3 DNA: TGTGCCAGCAGCCCCCGGGCTAGCGGGAGTTACGAGCAGTACTTC